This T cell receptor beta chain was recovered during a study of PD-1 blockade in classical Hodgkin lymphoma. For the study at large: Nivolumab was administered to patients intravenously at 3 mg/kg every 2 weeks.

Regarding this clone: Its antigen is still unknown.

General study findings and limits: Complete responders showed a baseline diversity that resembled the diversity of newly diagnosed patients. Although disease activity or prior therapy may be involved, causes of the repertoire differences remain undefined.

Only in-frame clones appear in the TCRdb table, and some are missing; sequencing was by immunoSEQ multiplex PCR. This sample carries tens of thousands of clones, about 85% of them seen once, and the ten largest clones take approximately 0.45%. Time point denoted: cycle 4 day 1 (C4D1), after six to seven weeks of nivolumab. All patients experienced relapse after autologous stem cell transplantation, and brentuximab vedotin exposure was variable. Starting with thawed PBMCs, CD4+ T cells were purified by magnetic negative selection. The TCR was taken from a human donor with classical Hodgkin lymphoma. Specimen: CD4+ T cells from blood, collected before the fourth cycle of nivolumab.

The CDR3, as DNA: TGTGCCAGCAGCTTGAGGGAGACCCAGTACTTC. Translation gives CASSLRETQYF. The chain uses TRBV5-6 and TRBJ2-5; D gene uncertain. CDR3 size: 11 residues. Germline values: CDR1 SGHDT, CDR2 YYEEEE. Trimming removed 1 base at V and 5 bases at J, with 3 bases between.